This TCR beta chain originates from a study of blood T cell repertoires in COVID-19. Turning to the study itself: PBMCs, B-cell-depleted T cells, or T cells were the source of the cDNA or gDNA that made up the material.

Participant-given clinical history determined each cohort assignment. On this clone: This CDR3 is also generated by other DNA sequences in the sample.

Germline V gene lookup returns CDR1 SNHLY and CDR2 FYNNEI. Trimming removed 6 bases from V and 2 bases from J; junction bases left unmatched: 4. This CDR3 is 15 amino acids long. How the authors handled the data: The authors estimated nucleated cell counts from reference gene primer amplification. Profiling relied on immunoSEQ multiplex PCR, and the TCRdb table lists in-frame clones only, not all of them. V, J and clone size were drawn from that table, and D and trimming were deduced from the DNA. The table lists just over 300,000 clones, under 90% of them singletons. This chain connects TRBV2 to TRBJ1-5; 10 bases match TRBD1. This receptor was obtained from a man aged 25 to 40 who had recovered from COVID-19. The sequencing input was PBMCs or T cells enriched from blood (not recorded which). The CDR3 loop is CASSGDRGGNQPQHF. The CDR3 DNA reads as TGTGCCAGCAGCGGGGACAGGGGCGGCAATCAGCCCCAGCATTTT.